The sequence of this T cell receptor beta chain was determined in a study of blood T cells in healthy people across ages. Overall study context: About one barcoded beta molecule per two T cells came from capture by template switching.

This clonotype has a single count. Using a J-beta primer mix together with a sample-barcoded 5' primer, a second PCR was run for roughly 7 to 12 cycles. TCRdb called the 5' RACE reads again in MiXCR, with one record for every CDR3 protein. The sample holds around 2 million distinct CDR3 sequences, about 39% seen once. The CDR3 spans 17 residues. The germline V gene encodes CDR1 DFQATT and CDR2 SNEGSKA (reference sequence). The extraction recovered at least 6 micrograms of total RNA per sample. The chain recombines TRBV20-1 with TRBJ2-4; 7 bases fit TRBD1. TRBJ2-5 explains the end of the DNA better; the J call may be wrong. The sequence came from a human donor in good health. The sequenced material came from blood. The CDR3 sequence: CSAYKLGQDTSQETQYF. The CDR3, as DNA: TGCAGTGCGTACAAACTAGGACAGGATACTTCTCAAGAGACCCAGTACTTC.